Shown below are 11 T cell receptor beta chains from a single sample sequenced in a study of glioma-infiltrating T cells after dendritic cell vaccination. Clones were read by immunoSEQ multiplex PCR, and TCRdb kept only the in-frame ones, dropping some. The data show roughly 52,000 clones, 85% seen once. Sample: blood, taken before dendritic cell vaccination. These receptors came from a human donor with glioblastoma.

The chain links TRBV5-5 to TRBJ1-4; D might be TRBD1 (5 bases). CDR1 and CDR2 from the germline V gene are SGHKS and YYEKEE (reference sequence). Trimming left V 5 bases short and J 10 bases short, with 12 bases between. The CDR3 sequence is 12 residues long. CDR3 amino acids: CASRTAGGKLFF. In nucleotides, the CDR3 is TGTGCCAGCAGGACCGCCGGGGGAAAACTGTTTTTT.

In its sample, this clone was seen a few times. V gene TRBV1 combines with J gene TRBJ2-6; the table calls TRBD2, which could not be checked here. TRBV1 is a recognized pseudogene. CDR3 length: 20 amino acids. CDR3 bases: TGCACCAGCAGCCAAGATAGTAGTAGCGGGGGGGATTCAGGGGCCAACGTCCTGACTTTC. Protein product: CTSSQDSSSGGDSGANVLTF.

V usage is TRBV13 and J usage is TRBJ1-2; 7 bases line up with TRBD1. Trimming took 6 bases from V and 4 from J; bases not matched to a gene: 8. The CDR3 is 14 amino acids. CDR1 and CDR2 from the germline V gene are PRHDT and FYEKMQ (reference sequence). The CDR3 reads CASRESGGVYGYTF. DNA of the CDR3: TGTGCCAGCAGGGAATCAGGGGGAGTCTATGGCTACACCTTC.

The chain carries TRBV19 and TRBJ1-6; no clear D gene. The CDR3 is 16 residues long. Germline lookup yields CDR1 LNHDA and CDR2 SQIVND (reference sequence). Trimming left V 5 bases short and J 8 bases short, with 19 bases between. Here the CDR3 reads CASSLTWEVGDSPLHF. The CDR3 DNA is TGTGCCAGTAGTCTCACTTGGGAGGTCGGCGATTCACCCCTCCACTTT.

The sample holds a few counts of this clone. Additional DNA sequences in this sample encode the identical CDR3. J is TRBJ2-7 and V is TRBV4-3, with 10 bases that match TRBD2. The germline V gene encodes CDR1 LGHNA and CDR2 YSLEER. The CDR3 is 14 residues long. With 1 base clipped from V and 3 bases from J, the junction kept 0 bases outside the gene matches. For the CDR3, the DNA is TGCGCCAGCAGCCAAGGGACTAGCGGCTACGAGCAGTACTTC. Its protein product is CASSQGTSGYEQYF.

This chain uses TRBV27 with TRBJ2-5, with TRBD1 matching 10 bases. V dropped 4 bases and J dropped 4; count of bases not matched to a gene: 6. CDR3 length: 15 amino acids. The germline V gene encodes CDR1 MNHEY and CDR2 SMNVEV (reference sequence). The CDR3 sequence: CASSSRQGAGETQYF. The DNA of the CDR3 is TGTGCCAGCAGTTCAAGACAGGGGGCCGGAGAGACCCAGTACTTC.

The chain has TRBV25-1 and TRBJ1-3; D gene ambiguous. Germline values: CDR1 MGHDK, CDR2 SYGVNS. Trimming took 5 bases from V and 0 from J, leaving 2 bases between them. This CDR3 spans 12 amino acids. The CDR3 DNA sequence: TGTGCCAGCAGTCTCTCTGGAAACACCATATATTTT. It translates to CASSLSGNTIYF. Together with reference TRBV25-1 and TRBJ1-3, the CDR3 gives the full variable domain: EADIYQTPRYLVIGTGKKITLECSQTMGHDKMYWYQQDPGMELHLIHYSYGVNSTEKGDLSSESTVSRIRTEHFPLTLESARPSHTSQYLCASSLSGNTIYFGEGSWLTVV.

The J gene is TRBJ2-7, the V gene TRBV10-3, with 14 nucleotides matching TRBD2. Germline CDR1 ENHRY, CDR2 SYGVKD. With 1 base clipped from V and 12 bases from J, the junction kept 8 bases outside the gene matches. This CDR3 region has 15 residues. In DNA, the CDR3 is TGTGCCATCAGTGAGTTCGGACTAGCGGGGGGTATGTGGTACTTC. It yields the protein CAISEFGLAGGMWYF.

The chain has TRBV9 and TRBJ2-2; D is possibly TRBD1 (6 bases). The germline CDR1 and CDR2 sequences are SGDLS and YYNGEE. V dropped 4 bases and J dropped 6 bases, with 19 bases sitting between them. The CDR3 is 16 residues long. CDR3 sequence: CASSSAGTSRPGELFF. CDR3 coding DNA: TGTGCCAGCAGCTCCGCCGGGACATCGAGACCCGGGGAGCTGTTTTTT. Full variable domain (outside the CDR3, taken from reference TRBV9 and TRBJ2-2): DSGVTQTPKHLITATGQRVTLRCSPRSGDLSVYWYQQSLDQGLQFLIQYYNGEERAKGNILERFSAQQFPDLHSELNLSSLELGDSALYFCASSSAGTSRPGELFFGEGSRLTVL.

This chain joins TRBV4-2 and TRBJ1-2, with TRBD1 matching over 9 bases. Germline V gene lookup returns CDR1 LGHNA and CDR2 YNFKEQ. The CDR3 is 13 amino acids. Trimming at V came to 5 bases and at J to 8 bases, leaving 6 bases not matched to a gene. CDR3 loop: CASSLQGAEGYTF. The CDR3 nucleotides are TGTGCCAGCAGCTTACAGGGGGCTGAAGGCTACACCTTC.

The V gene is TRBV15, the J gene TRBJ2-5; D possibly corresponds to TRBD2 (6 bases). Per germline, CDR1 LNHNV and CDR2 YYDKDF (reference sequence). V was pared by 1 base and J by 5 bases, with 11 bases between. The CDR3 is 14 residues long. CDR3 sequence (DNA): TGTGCCACCAGCAGAGGGGTTGGGGGGGAGACCCAGTACTTC. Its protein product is CATSRGVGGETQYF.